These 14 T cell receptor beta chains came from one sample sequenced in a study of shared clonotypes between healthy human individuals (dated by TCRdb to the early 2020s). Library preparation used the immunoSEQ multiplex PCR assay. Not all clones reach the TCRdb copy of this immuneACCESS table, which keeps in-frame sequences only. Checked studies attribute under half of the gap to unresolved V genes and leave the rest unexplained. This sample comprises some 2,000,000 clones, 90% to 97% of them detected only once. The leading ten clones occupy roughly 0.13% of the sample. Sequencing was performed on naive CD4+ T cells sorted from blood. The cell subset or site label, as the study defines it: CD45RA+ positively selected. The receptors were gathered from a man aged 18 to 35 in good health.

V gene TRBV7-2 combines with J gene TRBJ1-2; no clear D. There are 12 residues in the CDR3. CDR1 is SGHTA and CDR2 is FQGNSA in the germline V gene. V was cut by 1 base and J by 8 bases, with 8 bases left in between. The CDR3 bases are TGTGCCAGCAGCTTAGAAAGCTGGGGCTACACCTTC. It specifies CASSLESWGYTF.

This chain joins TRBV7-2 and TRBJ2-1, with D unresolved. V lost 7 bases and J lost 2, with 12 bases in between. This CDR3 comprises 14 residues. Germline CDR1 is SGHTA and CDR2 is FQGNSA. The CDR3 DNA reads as TGTGCCAGCACCAATAAAGACGCCTACAATGAGCAGTTCTTC. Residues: CASTNKDAYNEQFF.

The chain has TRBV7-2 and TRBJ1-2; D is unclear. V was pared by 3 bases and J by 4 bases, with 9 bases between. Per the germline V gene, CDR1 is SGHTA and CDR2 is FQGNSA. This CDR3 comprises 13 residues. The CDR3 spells CASSFYDSYGYTF. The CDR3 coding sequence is TGTGCCAGCAGCTTTTACGATAGCTATGGCTACACCTTC.

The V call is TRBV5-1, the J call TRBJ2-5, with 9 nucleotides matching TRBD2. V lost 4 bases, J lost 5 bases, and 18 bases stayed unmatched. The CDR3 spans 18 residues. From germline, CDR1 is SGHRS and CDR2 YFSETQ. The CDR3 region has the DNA TGCGCCAGCAGCCCAAGACTAGCGGAGAAAAGACTCTGGGAGACCCAGTACTTC. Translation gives CASSPRLAEKRLWETQYF.

The CDR3 nucleotides read TGCAGCGTTGAAGGTTCGGACACAGATACGCAGTATTTT. Its protein product is CSVEGSDTDTQYF. The rearrangement joins TRBV29-1 to TRBJ2-3; no clear D gene. The CDR3 runs 13 residues. The V gene's germline CDR1 is SQVTM and CDR2 ANQGSEA. Deletions cut 1 base from V and 2 bases from J, with 7 bases between.

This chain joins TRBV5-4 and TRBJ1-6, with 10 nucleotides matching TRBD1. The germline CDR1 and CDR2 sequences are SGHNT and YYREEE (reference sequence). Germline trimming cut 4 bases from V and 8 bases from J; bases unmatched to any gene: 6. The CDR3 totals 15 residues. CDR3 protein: CASSQSGTGDSPLHF. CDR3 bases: TGTGCCAGCAGCCAGTCCGGGACAGGGGATTCACCCCTCCACTTT.

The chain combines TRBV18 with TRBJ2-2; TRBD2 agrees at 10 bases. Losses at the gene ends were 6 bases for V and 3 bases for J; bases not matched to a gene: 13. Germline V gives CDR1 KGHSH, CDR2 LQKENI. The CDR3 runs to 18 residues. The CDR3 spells CASSILQTGTSDTGELFF. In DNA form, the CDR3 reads TGTGCCAGCTCGATTCTCCAAACCGGGACTAGCGACACCGGGGAGCTGTTTTTT.

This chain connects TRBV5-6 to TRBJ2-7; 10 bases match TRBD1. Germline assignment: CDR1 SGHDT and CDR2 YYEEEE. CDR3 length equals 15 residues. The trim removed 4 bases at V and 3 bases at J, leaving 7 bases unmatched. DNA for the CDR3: TGTGCCAGCAGCGGTACCGGGACAGGGGACTACGAGCAGTACTTC. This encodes CASSGTGTGDYEQYF.

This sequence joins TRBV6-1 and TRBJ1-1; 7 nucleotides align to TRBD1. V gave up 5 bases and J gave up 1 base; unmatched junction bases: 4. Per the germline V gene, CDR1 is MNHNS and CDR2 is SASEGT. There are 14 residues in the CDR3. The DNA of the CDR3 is TGTGCCAGCAGTCGTCGACAGGGGAACACTGAAGCTTTCTTT. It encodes CASSRRQGNTEAFF.

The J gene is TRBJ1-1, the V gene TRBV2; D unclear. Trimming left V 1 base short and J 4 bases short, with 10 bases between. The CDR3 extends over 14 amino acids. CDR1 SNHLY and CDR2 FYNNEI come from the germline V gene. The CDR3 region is CASSEGRTRTEAFF. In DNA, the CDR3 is TGTGCCAGCAGTGAAGGCAGGACCCGCACTGAAGCTTTCTTT. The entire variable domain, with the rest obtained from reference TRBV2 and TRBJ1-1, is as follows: EPEVTQTPSHQVTQMGQEVILRCVPISNHLYFYWYRQILGQKVEFLVSFYNNEISEKSEIFDDQFSVERPDGSNFTLKIRSTKLEDSAMYFCASSEGRTRTEAFFGQGTRLTVV.

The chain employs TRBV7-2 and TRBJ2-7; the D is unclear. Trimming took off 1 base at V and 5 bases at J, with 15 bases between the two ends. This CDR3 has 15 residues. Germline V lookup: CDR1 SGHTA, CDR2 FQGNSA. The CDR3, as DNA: TGTGCCAGCAGCTTAGGTGGAATTGCGATCAACGAGCAGTACTTC. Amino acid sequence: CASSLGGIAINEQYF.

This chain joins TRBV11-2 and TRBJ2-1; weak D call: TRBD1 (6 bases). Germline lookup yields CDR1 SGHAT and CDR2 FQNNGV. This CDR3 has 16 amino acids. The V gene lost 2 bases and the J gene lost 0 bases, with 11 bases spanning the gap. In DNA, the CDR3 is TGTGCCAGCAGCTTAAGACAGGCGAGCTCCTACAATGAGCAGTTCTTC. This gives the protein CASSLRQASSYNEQFF.

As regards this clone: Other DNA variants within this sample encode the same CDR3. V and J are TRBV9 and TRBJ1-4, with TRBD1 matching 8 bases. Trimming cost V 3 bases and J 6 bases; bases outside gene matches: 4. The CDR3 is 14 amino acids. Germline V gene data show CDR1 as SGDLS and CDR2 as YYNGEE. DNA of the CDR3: TGTGCCAGCAGCGCCGGACAGGGATATGAAAAACTGTTTTTT. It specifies CASSAGQGYEKLFF. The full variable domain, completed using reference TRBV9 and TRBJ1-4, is DSGVTQTPKHLITATGQRVTLRCSPRSGDLSVYWYQQSLDQGLQFLIQYYNGEERAKGNILERFSAQQFPDLHSELNLSSLELGDSALYFCASSAGQGYEKLFFGSGTQLSVL.

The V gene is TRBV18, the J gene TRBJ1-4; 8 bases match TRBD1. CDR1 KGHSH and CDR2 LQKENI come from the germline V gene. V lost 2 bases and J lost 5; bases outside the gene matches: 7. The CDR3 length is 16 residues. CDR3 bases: TGTGCCAGCTCACCATCAGGCCAGGGGGCGAATGAAAAACTGTTTTTT. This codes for CASSPSGQGANEKLFF. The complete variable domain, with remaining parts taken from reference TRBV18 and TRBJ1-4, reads NAGVMQNPRHLVRRRGQEARLRCSPMKGHSHVYWYRQLPEEGLKFMVYLQKENIIDESGMPKERFSAEFPKEGPSILRIQQVVRGDSAAYFCASSPSGQGANEKLFFGSGTQLSVL.